This entry lists 13 T cell receptor beta chains sequenced from one sample in a study of blood T cell repertoires in COVID-19 (dated by TCRdb to the early 2020s). Libraries were built with the immunoSEQ multiplex PCR assay. The immuneACCESS repertoire file appears here via TCRdb, limited to in-frame rearrangements. These files lack a portion of the clones; in checked studies, under half of the deficit traces to unresolved V genes, and the cause of the others is not known. This sample holds 160,000 or so clones; about 88% were observed only once. The top ten clonotypes cover around 1.2% of the sample. Sequencing was done on a sample of PBMCs or T cells enriched from blood (not recorded which). Source of these receptors: a human donor with acute COVID-19. The donor label of this sample is uncertain.

This sequence joins TRBV7-9 and TRBJ2-7; 9 bases fit TRBD1. From germline, CDR1 is SEHNR and CDR2 FQNEAQ (reference sequence). V shed 5 bases and J 1 base; nucleotides not matched to a gene: 12. This CDR3 is 17 amino acids long. The CDR3 sequence is CASSHYGTGLHSYEQYF. For the CDR3, the DNA is TGTGCCAGCAGCCATTACGGGACAGGGCTCCATTCCTACGAGCAGTACTTC.

V and J are TRBV2 and TRBJ2-3; no definite D call. This CDR3 region has 14 residues. V gave up 0 bases and J gave up 0 bases, with 4 bases separating them. From germline, CDR1 is SNHLY and CDR2 FYNNEI. The CDR3 region has the DNA TGTGCCAGCAGTGAAGCCACTAGCACAGATACGCAGTATTTT. Encoded protein: CASSEATSTDTQYF.

This rearrangement joins TRBV27 to TRBJ1-4; no reliable D call. The ends were cut back, 6 bases at V and 4 bases at J, with 9 bases in the middle. The CDR3 contains 13 residues. CDR1 MNHEY and CDR2 SMNVEV come from the germline V gene (reference sequence). CDR3 loop: CASRSRVNEKLFF. The CDR3 DNA reads as TGTGCCAGCAGGTCGCGGGTTAATGAAAAACTGTTTTTT.

The rearrangement uses TRBV5-4 and TRBJ2-1, with 16 bases identical to TRBD2. This CDR3 comprises 18 residues. Germline assignment: CDR1 SGHNT and CDR2 YYREEE (reference sequence). With V trimmed by 3 bases and J by 2 bases, 5 bases remained unmatched. CDR3 sequence: CASSWAGTSGGAYNEQFF. CDR3 DNA: TGTGCCAGCAGCTGGGCCGGGACTAGCGGGGGGGCCTACAATGAGCAGTTCTTC. The full variable domain, completed using reference TRBV5-4 and TRBJ2-1, is ETGVTQSPTHLIKTRGQQVTLRCSSQSGHNTVSWYQQALGQGPQFIFQYYREEENGRGNFPPRFSGLQFPNYSSELNVNALELDDSALYLCASSWAGTSGGAYNEQFFGPGTRLTVL.

V gene TRBV6-6 combines with J gene TRBJ2-7; 7 bases are a match to TRBD1. The length of the CDR3 is 13 residues. V dropped 8 bases and J dropped 1; count of bases not matched to a gene: 5. Germline CDR1 reads MNHNY; CDR2 reads SVGAGI (reference sequence). The CDR3 reads CASRDRLSYEQYF. The DNA for the CDR3 is TGTGCCAGCCGGGACAGACTATCCTACGAGCAGTACTTC.

This chain links TRBV7-9 with TRBJ2-7; 12 bases fit TRBD1. The J segment lost 6 bases and the V segment lost 9 bases, leaving 6 bases of the junction unmatched. CDR3 length equals 13 residues. Germline CDR1 and CDR2: SEHNR and FQNEAQ (reference sequence). CDR3 bases: TGTGCCAGTTCCGGGACAGGGGGCCTCGAGCAGTACTTC. Protein sequence: CASSGTGGLEQYF.

The V gene is TRBV29-1, the J gene TRBJ1-6; D is unresolved. CDR3 size: 14 residues. Germline values: CDR1 SQVTM, CDR2 ANQGSEA. The V gene lost 5 bases and the J gene lost 5 bases, with 13 bases spanning the gap. The CDR3 reads CSVRSQGDNSPLHF. In nucleotides, the CDR3 is TGCAGCGTTCGTTCCCAAGGAGATAATTCACCCCTCCACTTT.

The rearrangement links TRBV7-2 to TRBJ1-5; the D gene is possibly TRBD1 (5 bases). V lost 8 bases to trimming and J lost 0 bases, with 11 bases between them. This CDR3 comprises 14 residues. The germline CDR1 and CDR2 sequences are SGHTA and FQGNSA. The chain's CDR3 is CASGRAYSNQPQHF. The CDR3 DNA reads TGTGCCAGCGGCAGGGCTTATAGCAATCAGCCCCAGCATTTT.

V usage is TRBV20-1 and J usage is TRBJ2-4; 9 bases match TRBD2. The CDR3 length is 17 residues. CDR1 and CDR2 from the germline V gene are DFQATT and SNEGSKA (reference sequence). V gave up 3 bases and J gave up 0 bases; unmatched junction bases: 9. CDR3 bases: TGCAGTGCTAGTAAGCGGGGGGCCAGCTTAGCCAAAAACATTCAGTACTTC. The encoded protein is CSASKRGASLAKNIQYF.

This chain joins TRBV7-9 and TRBJ1-2, with D maybe TRBD1 (6 bases). The CDR3 consists of 15 residues. The ends were cut back, 1 base at V and 6 bases at J, with 15 bases in the middle. Germline CDR1 SEHNR, CDR2 FQNEAQ (reference sequence). The CDR3 DNA follows: TGTGCCAGCAGCTTAGGGGGGCCGGGCGGCCATGGCTACACCTTC. This gives the protein CASSLGGPGGHGYTF.

The chain combines TRBV7-9 with TRBJ2-1; 12 bases map to TRBD2. The CDR3 extends over 12 amino acids. J was trimmed by 9 bases and V by 11 bases; bases with no gene match: 5. CDR1 is SEHNR, CDR2 FQNEAQ, per germline (reference sequence). CDR3 protein: CASRTSGAEQFF. CDR3 DNA: TGTGCCTCCCGGACTAGCGGGGCTGAGCAGTTCTTC. Using reference TRBV7-9 and TRBJ2-1 for the parts outside the CDR3, the full variable domain is DTGVSQNPRHKITKRGQNVTFRCDPISEHNRLYWYRQTLGQGPEFLTYFQNEAQLEKSRLLSDRFSAERPKGSFSTLEIQRTEQGDSAMYLCASRTSGAEQFFGPGTRLTVL.

This sequence joins TRBV6-5 and TRBJ2-5, with a possible D match to TRBD1 (5 bases). V dropped 6 bases and J dropped 6 bases, with 11 bases sitting between them. The CDR3 covers 12 residues. CDR1 and CDR2 (germline): MNHEY, SVGAGI. The CDR3 spells CASSTGVKTQYF. The CDR3 nucleotides are TGTGCCAGCAGCACAGGAGTTAAGACCCAGTACTTC.

This clone has a single count. This chain connects TRBV30 to TRBJ1-5, with D possibly matching TRBD1 (6 bases). The V and J ends lost 7 bases and 11 bases respectively, with 18 bases between them. Germline-derived CDR1 and CDR2 are GTSNPN and SVGIG (reference sequence). This CDR3 region has 12 residues. This CDR3 reads CASSTGLKAQHF. Here the CDR3 DNA reads TGTGCCTCTTCCACAGGGTTAAAGGCCCAGCATTTT. The entire variable domain, with the rest obtained from reference TRBV30 and TRBJ1-5, is as follows: SQTIHQWPATLVQPVGSPLSLECTVEGTSNPNLYWYRQAAGRGLQLLFYSVGIGQISSEVPQNLSASRPQDRQFILSSKKLLLSDSGFYLCASSTGLKAQHFGDGTRLSIL.